Shown below are 24 T cell receptor beta chains from a single sample sequenced in a study of blood T cell repertoires in COVID-19 (dated by TCRdb to the early 2020s). Libraries were built with the immunoSEQ multiplex PCR assay. The source is immuneACCESS, and TCRdb retained only in-frame sequences with V and J called. Part of the clones is not carried over; for the studies checked, unresolved V genes explain less than half of this, and the remainder is unexplained. The table for this sample lists roughly 280,000 clones; around nine tenths of them were counted only once. Around 10% of the sample is in the top ten clones. Sequenced sample: peripheral blood. These TCRs come from a woman in her 30s with COVID-19, enrolled during active disease.

The chain joins TRBV27 to TRBJ2-7; 7 nucleotides line up with TRBD2. CDR3 length: 14 residues. Germline V CDR1 and CDR2: MNHEY, SMNVEV (reference sequence). V lost 4 bases to trimming and J lost 9 bases; unmatched junction nucleotides: 12. This chain's CDR3 is CASSSFSGKTLQYF. CDR3 DNA: TGTGCCAGCAGTTCGTTCAGCGGGAAAACCCTGCAGTACTTC.

The chain is built from TRBV5-3 and TRBJ2-1, with D possibly TRBD1 on 5 matching bases. TRBV5-3 is an ORF; its function is uncertain. The CDR3 consists of 11 residues. The V end lost 2 bases, the J end lost 15 bases, and 12 bases lay between the germline ends. For the CDR3, the DNA is TGTGCCAGAAGCTTCGATCGCCAGGGGTTCTTC. This translates into CARSFDRQGFF.

The V gene is TRBV2, the J gene TRBJ1-5, with 7 positions matching TRBD1. CDR3 size: 13 residues. CDR1 is SNHLY and CDR2 is FYNNEI in the germline V gene. V dropped 9 bases and J dropped 3; count of bases not matched to a gene: 5. The CDR3 region is CASRQGSNQPQHF. CDR3 nucleotide sequence: TGTGCCAGTCGACAGGGATCCAATCAGCCCCAGCATTTT.

J is TRBJ2-5 and V is TRBV5-4; TRBD1 aligns across 7 bases. Germline V gene sequence: CDR1 SGHNT, CDR2 YYREEE (reference sequence). The CDR3 extends over 15 amino acids. Trimming cost V 2 bases and J 4 bases; bases outside gene matches: 8. The CDR3 coding sequence is TGTGCCAGCAGCTTCCGACAGGGCAGCGGAGAGACCCAGTACTTC. Protein: CASSFRQGSGETQYF.

DNA of the CDR3: TGTGCCAGCTACAAACAGGGTGAGGGCAATCAGCCCCAGCATTTT. Amino acid sequence: CASYKQGEGNQPQHF. The chain uses TRBV6-5 and TRBJ1-5, with TRBD1 as a possible D gene (6 bases). V was shortened by 8 bases and J by 2 bases, with 16 bases between the two germline ends. The CDR3 covers 15 residues. Germline CDR1 is MNHEY and CDR2 is SVGAGI.

This clone appeared a single time. The J gene is TRBJ1-2, the V gene TRBV5-1; maybe TRBD1 (6 bases). CDR3 length: 13 residues. Trimming cost V 4 bases and J 2 bases, with 9 bases left between them. Germline V gene sequence: CDR1 SGHRS, CDR2 YFSETQ. The CDR3 DNA reads TGCGCCAGCAGCCCGGGACAAAACTATGGCTACACCTTC. This encodes CASSPGQNYGYTF.

The chain recombines TRBV6-5 with TRBJ1-2, with D possibly TRBD1 on 5 matching bases. The germline V gene encodes CDR1 MNHEY and CDR2 SVGAGI. The ends were cut back, 4 bases at V and 6 bases at J, with 12 bases in the middle. The CDR3 covers 13 residues. As DNA, the CDR3 is TGTGCCAGCAGTTTCGGGGGGACGGATGGCTACACCTTC. Protein: CASSFGGTDGYTF.

The V and J genes are TRBV30 and TRBJ2-3, with 7 positions matching TRBD2. This CDR3 has 14 residues. Germline loops: CDR1 GTSNPN, CDR2 SVGIG (reference sequence). V lost 0 bases and J lost 4; bases outside the gene matches: 4. The chain's CDR3 is CAWSVPSGPDTQYF. Here the CDR3 DNA reads TGTGCCTGGAGTGTACCTAGCGGACCAGATACGCAGTATTTT.

This chain links TRBV3-1 (or the pseudogene TRBV3-2) with TRBJ2-7; D is unclear. The ends were cut back, 2 bases at V and 6 bases at J, with 8 bases in the middle. This CDR3 contains 12 residues. CDR1 LGHDT and CDR2 YNNKEL come from the germline V gene (reference sequence). The CDR3 DNA is TGTGCCAGCAGCCAACCCAGAAGCGAGCAGTACTTC. Translation: CASSQPRSEQYF.

V and J are TRBV28 and TRBJ1-6; D gene uncertain. The V end lost 6 bases, the J end lost 6 bases, and 18 bases lay between the germline ends. CDR1 is MDHEN and CDR2 is SYDVKM in the germline V gene. This CDR3 comprises 16 residues. The CDR3 DNA follows: TGTGCCAGCAGCCACCTCCGAGGGATGGGTAATTCACCCCTCCACTTT. Amino acids: CASSHLRGMGNSPLHF.

The chain employs TRBV30 and TRBJ2-7, with D possibly TRBD1 on 5 matching bases. V was shortened by 6 bases and J by 3 bases, with 18 bases between the two germline ends. The CDR3 loop spans 14 amino acids. Germline V gene data show CDR1 as GTSNPN and CDR2 as SVGIG (reference sequence). The CDR3, as DNA: TGTGCCTGCCCCAGAAGGGGCAAAAGCTACGAGCAGTACTTC. The encoded protein is CACPRRGKSYEQYF.

This clone was seen just once. The V gene is TRBV29-1, the J gene TRBJ2-7; D possibly corresponds to TRBD2 (6 bases). CDR1 is SQVTM, CDR2 ANQGSEA, per germline. V shed 7 bases and J shed 2 bases, with 15 bases lying between them. CDR3 length equals 13 residues. The CDR3, as DNA: TGCAGCGCAACCGGGACTGCGGCCTACGAGCAGTACTTC. Residues: CSATGTAAYEQYF.

The V call is TRBV2, the J call TRBJ2-7; tentative D call: TRBD1 (6 bases). The V gene's germline CDR1 is SNHLY and CDR2 FYNNEI. Trimming pared 3 bases from V and 3 bases from J, leaving 9 bases between. The CDR3 length is 13 residues. The CDR3 here is CASSDFRGYEQYF. In DNA form, the CDR3 reads TGTGCCAGCAGTGACTTCAGGGGCTACGAGCAGTACTTC.

The table lists this clone with a few counts. This chain links TRBV21-1 with TRBJ1-6; the table calls TRBD1, which could not be checked here. TRBV21-1 is flagged as a pseudogene. The CDR3 has 16 amino acids. CDR3 coding DNA: TGTGCCACCAGGGGAGACAGGAGCTCCTATAATTCACCCCTCCACTTT. As protein: CATRGDRSSYNSPLHF.

J is TRBJ2-7 and V is TRBV4-3; the match to TRBD2 covers 12 bases. Germline V gene sequence: CDR1 LGHNA, CDR2 YSLEER. The CDR3 has 15 amino acids. Trimming cost V 2 bases and J 2 bases; bases outside gene matches: 1. As DNA, the CDR3 is TGCGCCAGCAGCCAAACTAGCGGGAGGCCCTACGAGCAGTACTTC. This gives the protein CASSQTSGRPYEQYF.

The V gene is TRBV12-5, the J gene TRBJ2-3; D perhaps matches TRBD2 (6 bases). Germline V gives CDR1 LGHNT, CDR2 FRNRAP. V lost 0 bases, J lost 4 bases, and 17 bases lay in between. The CDR3 spans 17 residues. As DNA, the CDR3 is TGTGCTAGTGGTTTGGTACTTGGCGGGGAGAGGCCAGATACGCAGTATTTT. Amino acids: CASGLVLGGERPDTQYF.

The V gene is TRBV5-5, the J gene TRBJ1-6, with D possibly matching TRBD1 (5 bases). CDR1 SGHKS and CDR2 YYEKEE come from the germline V gene (reference sequence). CDR3 length: 14 amino acids. V lost 7 bases and J 4 bases, leaving 12 bases between the germline ends. CDR3 region: CASLDTGYNSPLHF. The CDR3 DNA is TGTGCCAGCTTGGATACAGGATATAATTCACCCCTCCACTTT.

CDR3 amino acids: CASASLAGGSTDTQYF. The CDR3 DNA follows: TGTGCCAGCGCCTCTCTTGCGGGAGGGAGCACAGATACGCAGTATTTT. This sequence joins TRBV19 and TRBJ2-3, with 9 bases matching TRBD2. After removal of 9 bases from V and 0 bases from J, the junction contained 10 bases not matched to a gene. Germline loops: CDR1 LNHDA, CDR2 SQIVND (reference sequence). The CDR3 sequence is 16 residues long.

The chain is built from TRBV27 and TRBJ2-7; 13 bases align to TRBD2. V shed 5 bases and J 7 bases; nucleotides not matched to a gene: 14. Germline-derived CDR1 and CDR2 are MNHEY and SMNVEV (reference sequence). The CDR3 runs 17 residues. The CDR3 region is CASSHQWTSGSLGEQYF. CDR3 in DNA: TGTGCCAGCAGTCACCAATGGACTAGCGGGAGTTTGGGTGAGCAGTACTTC.

This sequence joins TRBV29-1 and TRBJ1-1; D unresolved. The CDR3 is 8 amino acids. Germline V gene sequence: CDR1 SQVTM, CDR2 ANQGSEA. The V gene lost 3 bases and the J gene lost 9 bases, with 2 bases spanning the gap. CDR3 sequence reads: CSVDKAFF. DNA for the CDR3: TGCAGCGTTGATAAAGCTTTCTTT.

The chain combines TRBV5-6 with TRBJ2-7; D perhaps matches TRBD1 (5 bases). The ends were cut back, 3 bases at V and 0 bases at J, with 7 bases in the middle. Germline V gene sequence: CDR1 SGHDT, CDR2 YYEEEE. CDR3 length equals 13 residues. CDR3 nucleotide sequence: TGTGCCAGCAGCTCGACAGACTCCTACGAGCAGTACTTC. It specifies CASSSTDSYEQYF.

V usage is TRBV2 and J usage is TRBJ2-3; 9 positions agree with TRBD1. This CDR3 spans 14 amino acids. CDR1 SNHLY and CDR2 FYNNEI come from the germline V gene. The trim removed 6 bases at V and 2 bases at J, leaving 3 bases unmatched. CDR3 amino acids: CASRDRGSTDTQYF. The CDR3 DNA reads as TGTGCCAGCAGGGACAGGGGATCCACAGATACGCAGTATTTT.

This clone has just a few counts. The J gene is TRBJ1-4, the V gene TRBV7-9; 9 bases are a match to TRBD1. The CDR3 runs to 15 residues. Germline CDR1 is SEHNR and CDR2 is FQNEAQ (reference sequence). The V segment lost 6 bases and the J segment 6 bases; nucleotides outside the gene matches: 8. The DNA for the CDR3 is TGTGCCAGCAGACCTCTAGGGACAGGGTATGAAAAACTGTTTTTT. Its protein is CASRPLGTGYEKLFF.

The V and J genes are TRBV2 and TRBJ1-1, with 10 nucleotides matching TRBD1. V lost 6 bases to trimming and J lost 1 base; unmatched junction nucleotides: 5. This CDR3 is 15 amino acids long. Germline CDR1 reads SNHLY; CDR2 reads FYNNEI. CDR3 region: CASRSRTGGNTEAFF. CDR3 DNA: TGTGCCAGCAGGTCCCGGACAGGGGGGAACACTGAAGCTTTCTTT.